This passage covers 6 T cell receptor beta chains from one sample sequenced in a study of response to subunit inactivated influenza vaccine (dated by TCRdb to 2016 to 2018). Library prep was done by RT-PCR. TCRdb names Illumina HiSeq 2500 as the instrument used. The public sequencing data were trimmed at Q25 with fastp and processed into clonotypes with MiXCR by TCRdb, which kept only in-frame beta chains. Each CDR3 protein gets just one entry, which takes the most common genes and DNA from the rows behind it. The sample yields about 570,000 distinct CDR3 sequences; approximately 11% were counted once. The top ten hold around 10% of the sample. A further study also used this sample, focusing on T cells expressing NK-cell markers. As noted in the second study: 5'RACE template switching, by which a universal primer site and unique molecular identifiers were added, was used to make TCR beta cDNA libraries.

The sequencing used PBMCs from blood, collected on the day of vaccination. These receptors were collected from a man aged 50 to 60 who received an inactivated influenza vaccine. Donor details come from another sample of the same person, matched by shared clones.

This clonotype has just a few counts. The V and J genes are TRBV29-1 and TRBJ2-3; 11 bases are a match to TRBD1. CDR1 SQVTM and CDR2 ANQGSEA come from the germline V gene. The CDR3 loop spans 13 amino acids. The J segment lost 4 bases and the V segment lost 7 bases, leaving 4 bases of the junction unmatched. Here the CDR3 DNA reads TGCAGCGCGGACAGGGGGCTTCCAGATACGCAGTATTTT. Protein: CSADRGLPDTQYF.

This clonotype has only a few counts. The rearrangement uses TRBV4-3 and TRBJ1-4; no clear D. This CDR3 has 15 residues. V gave up 0 bases and J gave up 5 bases, with 10 bases separating them. Germline CDR1 is LGHNA and CDR2 is YSLEER. The CDR3 here is CASSQEGWANEKLFF. The CDR3 DNA reads as TGCGCCAGCAGCCAAGAGGGATGGGCGAATGAAAAACTGTTTTTT.

This clonotype appeared a few times. The chain has TRBV6-1 and TRBJ1-1; D not certain. The CDR3 sequence is 14 residues long. The germline V gene encodes CDR1 MNHNS and CDR2 SASEGT. V lost 4 bases, J lost 3 bases, and 12 bases lay in between. The DNA of the CDR3 is TGTGCCAGCAGTGTCCTACCGAAGGACACTGAAGCTTTCTTT. Translated, it gives CASSVLPKDTEAFF.

This clonotype was observed a handful of times. This chain links TRBV20-1 with TRBJ2-1; TRBD1 agrees at 9 bases. CDR1 DFQATT and CDR2 SNEGSKA come from the germline V gene (reference sequence). The V gene end was trimmed by 3 bases and the J gene end by 5 bases; junction bases not matched to a gene: 8. CDR3 length: 15 amino acids. In DNA form, the CDR3 reads TGCAGTGCTAGGGGTGGGACAGGGTATAACAATGAGCAGTTCTTC. Its translation is CSARGGTGYNNEQFF.

This clonotype showed up many times. The chain carries TRBV5-1 and TRBJ2-3; no clear D. V was pared by 1 base and J by 0 bases, with 15 bases between. This CDR3 region has 17 residues. Germline V gene data show CDR1 as SGHRS and CDR2 as YFSETQ. The CDR3 bases are TGCGCCAGCAGCTTGCGCGCCACGAGCGCCAGCACAGATACGCAGTATTTT. Protein product: CASSLRATSASTDTQYF.

CDR3 amino acids: CASSLIGLAASTDTQYF. CDR3 coding DNA: TGCGCCAGCAGCTTGATTGGGCTAGCGGCAAGCACAGATACGCAGTATTTT. The chain uses TRBV5-1 and TRBJ2-3; TRBD2 matches at 7 bases. CDR1 is SGHRS and CDR2 is YFSETQ in the germline V gene. J lost 0 bases, V lost 1 base, and 8 bases had no gene match. The CDR3 is made up of 17 amino acids.